Following are 25 T cell receptor beta chains from one sample sequenced in a study of blood T cell repertoires in COVID-19. Clones were sequenced by immunoSEQ multiplex PCR, and TCRdb holds only the in-frame ones, with some missing. The repertoire holds just over 80,000 clones, with 81% as singletons. Material for sequencing was peripheral blood. The receptors were gathered from a man older than 75 with acute or convalescent COVID-19.

The V gene is TRBV30, the J gene TRBJ1-6; D ambiguous. The CDR3 runs 13 residues. Trimming removed 5 bases from V and 8 bases from J, with 13 bases in between. In germline, CDR1 is GTSNPN, CDR2 SVGIG (reference sequence). The CDR3 sequence: CAWGATDYSPLHF. CDR3 coding DNA: TGTGCCTGGGGCGCAACAGATTATTCACCCCTCCACTTT. The entire variable domain, with the rest obtained from reference TRBV30 and TRBJ1-6, is as follows: SQTIHQWPATLVQPVGSPLSLECTVEGTSNPNLYWYRQAAGRGLQLLFYSVGIGQISSEVPQNLSASRPQDRQFILSSKKLLLSDSGFYLCAWGATDYSPLHFGNGTRLTVT.

This clone was observed a single time. The chain combines TRBV28 with TRBJ2-1; 14 bases match TRBD2. CDR1 MDHEN and CDR2 SYDVKM come from the germline V gene. This CDR3 contains 18 residues. The V segment lost 1 base and the J segment 2 bases; nucleotides outside the gene matches: 4. The chain's CDR3 is CASSLLGTSGSTYNEQFF. The CDR3 nucleotides are TGTGCCAGCAGTTTATTGGGGACTAGCGGGAGCACCTACAATGAGCAGTTCTTC.

This sequence joins TRBV11-2 and TRBJ2-3, with D perhaps matching TRBD2 (6 bases). The V end lost 6 bases, the J end lost 1 base, and 14 bases lay between the germline ends. Germline values: CDR1 SGHAT, CDR2 FQNNGV. The CDR3 extends over 15 amino acids. The CDR3 DNA reads TGTGCCAGCAGTCCGGTGGGAGGAGGCACAGATACGCAGTATTTT. Translated: CASSPVGGGTDTQYF.

V is TRBV6-6 and J is TRBJ2-3; the D gene is possibly TRBD1 (6 bases). V lost 8 bases, J lost 6 bases, and 21 bases lay in between. This CDR3 is 15 amino acids long. Germline CDR1 reads MNHNY; CDR2 reads SVGAGI (reference sequence). This CDR3 reads CASVLPGRGDDTQYF. Written as DNA, the CDR3 is TGTGCCAGCGTCCTTCCGGGCAGGGGTGACGATACGCAGTATTTT.

The rearrangement links TRBV7-9 to TRBJ1-2, with D uncertain. The germline V gene has CDR1 SEHNR and CDR2 FQNEAQ (reference sequence). V was trimmed by 5 bases and J by 3 bases, leaving 10 bases between them. This CDR3 has 13 amino acids. The CDR3 nucleotides are TGTGCCAGCAGCCTACACCAGGACTATGGCTACACCTTC. As protein: CASSLHQDYGYTF.

The chain recombines TRBV25-1 with TRBJ2-3; 9 positions agree with TRBD2. The J segment lost 6 bases and the V segment lost 4 bases, leaving 11 bases of the junction unmatched. Germline CDR1 is MGHDK and CDR2 is SYGVNS. The CDR3 has 16 amino acids. The CDR3 DNA is TGTGCCAGCAGTGGCCCGACTAGCGGTCCAGGGGATACGCAGTATTTT. Its translation is CASSGPTSGPGDTQYF.

This chain joins TRBV5-1 and TRBJ1-3, with D perhaps matching TRBD1 (6 bases). The CDR3 covers 17 residues. CDR1 and CDR2 from the germline V gene are SGHRS and YFSETQ. V was shortened by 4 bases and J by 4 bases, with 21 bases between the two germline ends. The DNA of the CDR3 is TGCGCCAGCAGCCTGGAGCTCGGGGTGACAGGAGGAAACACCATATATTTT. Its translation: CASSLELGVTGGNTIYF.

CDR3 sequence (DNA): TGTGCCATCAGTCATAGCGCGAATGAGCAGTTCTTC. It encodes CAISHSANEQFF. The J gene is TRBJ2-1, the V gene TRBV10-3; the D gene is possibly TRBD2 (5 bases). CDR3 length equals 12 residues. The V and J ends lost 5 bases and 7 bases respectively, with 9 bases between them. CDR1 is ENHRY, CDR2 SYGVKD, per germline.

The chain links TRBV5-1 to TRBJ1-2, with TRBD1 matching 7 bases. The junction had 8 bases not matched to a gene; V was cut back by 2 bases and J by 4 bases. The CDR3 spans 15 residues. Germline V gene lookup returns CDR1 SGHRS and CDR2 YFSETQ. The CDR3 bases are TGCGCCAGCAGCTTTACCAAGGGACAGTTCTATGGCTACACCTTC. Translation gives CASSFTKGQFYGYTF.

The V gene is TRBV19, the J gene TRBJ2-1; 10 bases fit TRBD2. This CDR3 spans 18 amino acids. With V trimmed by 4 bases and J by 5 bases, 14 bases remained unmatched. Germline values: CDR1 LNHDA, CDR2 SQIVND (reference sequence). CDR3 bases: TGTGCCAGTAGTACCAACAGACTAGCGGGCGAGTTGAACAATGAGCAGTTCTTC. Translation: CASSTNRLAGELNNEQFF.

The J gene is TRBJ1-1, the V gene TRBV6-5; no firm D call. Trimming left V 3 bases short and J 0 bases short, with 8 bases between. The CDR3 length is 14 residues. The V gene's germline CDR1 is MNHEY and CDR2 SVGAGI. CDR3 region: CASSYKGVNTEAFF. The CDR3 region has the DNA TGTGCCAGCAGTTATAAGGGAGTGAACACTGAAGCTTTCTTT.

The chain employs TRBV18 and TRBJ1-4; D gene uncertain. Looked up from germline, CDR1 is KGHSH and CDR2 is LQKENI. V lost 3 bases and J 4 bases, leaving 9 bases between the germline ends. This CDR3 is 14 amino acids long. CDR3: CASSPSGNNEKLFF. The DNA of the CDR3 is TGTGCCAGCTCACCGTCGGGTAATAATGAAAAACTGTTTTTT. Combining the CDR3 with reference TRBV18 and TRBJ1-4 gives the whole variable domain NAGVMQNPRHLVRRRGQEARLRCSPMKGHSHVYWYRQLPEEGLKFMVYLQKENIIDESGMPKERFSAEFPKEGPSILRIQQVVRGDSAAYFCASSPSGNNEKLFFGSGTQLSVL.

This chain uses TRBV6-2 or TRBV6-3 with TRBJ1-1; 11 nucleotides line up with TRBD1. Trimming took 5 bases from V and 11 from J; bases not matched to a gene: 4. Germline V CDR1 and CDR2: MNHEY, SVGEGT. CDR3 length: 12 amino acids. The chain's CDR3 is CASSHGQGAAFF. As DNA, the CDR3 is TGTGCCAGCAGTCACGGACAGGGGGCGGCTTTCTTT.

The V and J genes are TRBV19 and TRBJ2-5; a possible D gene is TRBD1 (6 bases). V dropped 5 bases and J dropped 1 base, with 11 bases sitting between them. The germline CDR1 and CDR2 sequences are LNHDA and SQIVND (reference sequence). This CDR3 region has 14 residues. As DNA, the CDR3 is TGTGCCAGTAGTCTGGGACACCGCCAAGAGACCCAGTACTTC. Translation gives CASSLGHRQETQYF.

V is TRBV5-4 and J is TRBJ1-1, with D tentatively TRBD1 (6 bases). CDR1 is SGHNT and CDR2 is YYREEE in the germline V gene (reference sequence). The CDR3 totals 13 residues. With 4 bases removed from V and 1 base from J, the gap between germline ends came to 8 bases. CDR3 sequence (DNA): TGTGCCAGCAGCAAGACAGGGAACACTGAAGCTTTCTTT. Translated, it gives CASSKTGNTEAFF.

The V and J genes are TRBV19 and TRBJ2-2, with 11 bases identical to TRBD2. Germline V gene lookup returns CDR1 LNHDA and CDR2 SQIVND (reference sequence). Trimming took 6 bases from V and 2 from J; bases not matched to a gene: 5. This CDR3 has 16 amino acids. CDR3 in amino acids: CASRTTSGRNTGELFF. In DNA form, the CDR3 reads TGTGCCAGTAGGACCACTAGCGGGAGAAACACCGGGGAGCTGTTTTTT.

The V and J genes are TRBV4-1 and TRBJ1-5; perhaps TRBD1 as D (5 bases). The CDR3 is 13 residues long. Germline V CDR1 and CDR2: MGHRA, YSYEKL. Trimming cost V 5 bases and J 6 bases, with 11 bases left between them. The CDR3 loop reads CASSRQGSQPQHF. In DNA form, the CDR3 reads TGCGCCAGCAGCAGGCAGGGCAGTCAGCCCCAGCATTTT.

CDR3 in DNA: TGTGCCAGCAGCTTAGTGCGGGAGGGCCAGGAGACCCAGTACTTC. Protein sequence: CASSLVREGQETQYF. The gene calls are TRBV7-8 and TRBJ2-5, with TRBD2 matching 9 bases. Losses at the gene ends were 1 base for V and 5 bases for J; bases not matched to a gene: 5. The CDR3 is made up of 15 amino acids. Germline CDR1 and CDR2: SGHVS and FQNEAQ.

This clone has at least ten counts. This chain joins TRBV5-5 and TRBJ1-1; D is perhaps TRBD1 (5 bases). The germline V gene has CDR1 SGHKS and CDR2 YYEKEE (reference sequence). This CDR3 is 14 amino acids long. V was pared by 4 bases and J by 3 bases, with 13 bases between. The CDR3 nucleotides are TGTGCCAGCAGCCACGGGGGGGTCGACACTGAAGCTTTCTTT. It specifies CASSHGGVDTEAFF. The variable domain in full, with the rest retrieved from reference TRBV5-5 and TRBJ1-1, is DAGVTQSPTHLIKTRGQQVTLRCSPISGHKSVSWYQQVLGQGPQFIFQYYEKEERGRGNFPDRFSARQFPNYSSELNVNALLLGDSALYLCASSHGGVDTEAFFGQGTRLTVV.

This clone was counted once. The chain uses TRBV24-1 and TRBJ2-2; D ambiguous. The V and J ends lost 5 bases and 5 bases respectively, with 17 bases between them. Per germline, CDR1 KGHDR and CDR2 SFDVKD. This CDR3 contains 16 residues. The CDR3 is CATSGLGADKTGELFF. The CDR3 DNA sequence: TGTGCCACCAGTGGCCTCGGTGCCGACAAAACCGGGGAGCTGTTTTTT.

The genes are TRBV20-1 and TRBJ2-7; D possibly corresponds to TRBD2 (5 bases). From germline, CDR1 is DFQATT and CDR2 SNEGSKA (reference sequence). V lost 3 bases to trimming and J lost 2 bases, with 14 bases between them. This CDR3 has 14 residues. CDR3 amino acids: CSASDGSGTYEQYF. CDR3 sequence (DNA): TGCAGTGCTAGTGACGGGTCGGGAACCTACGAGCAGTACTTC.

The V and J genes are TRBV28 and TRBJ2-3, with D possibly matching TRBD2 (5 bases). With 3 bases removed from V and 2 bases from J, the gap between germline ends came to 9 bases. The CDR3 sequence is 14 residues long. Germline CDR1 reads MDHEN; CDR2 reads SYDVKM. CDR3: CASSLKDFTDTQYF. The CDR3 DNA sequence: TGTGCCAGCAGTTTGAAGGACTTCACAGATACGCAGTATTTT.

This chain joins TRBV28 and TRBJ1-2, with 7 bases fitting TRBD1. The CDR3 runs to 17 residues. Germline-derived CDR1 and CDR2 are MDHEN and SYDVKM. V shed 5 bases, J shed 0 bases, and the junction held 12 bases outside the gene matches. In nucleotides, the CDR3 is TGTGCCAGCAGTCGCCGACAGGGAATGGTAGCTAACTATGGCTACACCTTC. This codes for CASSRRQGMVANYGYTF.

This chain joins TRBV7-3 and TRBJ2-5; perhaps TRBD2 as D (5 bases). This CDR3 has 14 amino acids. Per the germline V gene, CDR1 is SGHTA and CDR2 is FQGTGA. Trimming took off 2 bases at V and 5 bases at J, with 12 bases between the two ends. CDR3 nucleotides: TGTGCCAGCAGCTTATCTGGACTTGGGGAGACCCAGTACTTC. This sequence encodes CASSLSGLGETQYF.

The rearrangement joins TRBV6-1 to TRBJ1-5; D gene uncertain. Germline V gives CDR1 MNHNS, CDR2 SASEGT. The CDR3 has 13 residues. V lost 2 bases and J 3 bases, leaving 5 bases between the germline ends. DNA of the CDR3: TGTGCCAGCAGTGAACAGGACAATCAGCCCCAGCATTTT. Translated, it gives CASSEQDNQPQHF.